The rows below give T cell receptor beta chains drawn from one sample of a study of T cell responses to AZD1222 COVID-19 vaccine. Profiling relied on immunoSEQ multiplex PCR, and the TCRdb table lists in-frame clones only, not all of them. This table has over 95,000 clones, about 83% appearing once. The specimen comprised peripheral blood, sampled on day 0 of AZD1222 vaccination. These receptors originate from an adult in good health. Both conserved end residues are part of each CDR3. D genes are given only for firm matches. Where a row states a size, it is once, few, many or the class of an expanded clone; other rows omit it.

j_call d_call cdr3_length v_call clone_size cdr3_nt cdr3_aa
TRBJ2-1 TRBD2 16 TRBV9 . TGTGCCAGCAGCGTAGATCGCGGGAGTTCCTACAATGAGCAGTTCTTC CASSVDRGSSYNEQFF
TRBJ2-7 . 13 TRBV6-5 once TGTGCCAGCAGTTACTCGAGCTACTACGAGCAGTACTTC CASSYSSYYEQYF
TRBJ2-3 TRBD2 16 TRBV7-2 . TGTGCCAGCAGCTTAGGACTAGCGGAGATCACAGATACGCAGTATTTT CASSLGLAEITDTQYF
TRBJ2-1 . 13 TRBV27 . TGTGCCAGCAGTTTCCATACGGCAAATGAGCAGTTCTTC CASSFHTANEQFF
TRBJ1-2 . 13 TRBV10-2 few TGCGCCAGCAGTGAGCAGTCTAACTATGGCTACACCTTC CASSEQSNYGYTF
TRBJ2-1 TRBD2 13 TRBV6-5 . TGTGCCAGCATGGGAGGGACCTACAATGAGCAGTTCTTC CASMGGTYNEQFF
TRBJ1-5 . 14 TRBV24-1 . TGTGCCACCAGTCTCGCAGCTAGCAATCAGCCCCAGCATTTT CATSLAASNQPQHF
TRBJ1-5 TRBD1 16 TRBV28 . TGTGCCAGCAGTTTATTGGGGACAGGGTCAAATCAGCCCCAGCATTTT CASSLLGTGSNQPQHF
TRBJ2-3 TRBD2 17 TRBV3-1/TRBV3-2 . TGTGCCAGCAGCCAAGATCGGCTAGCGGGAGGCCCAGATACGCAGTATTTT CASSQDRLAGGPDTQYF
TRBJ2-3 . 17 TRBV5-1 . TGCGCCAGCACCTTCTCCGGGACTCCCCGGAACACAGATACGCAGTATTTT CASTFSGTPRNTDTQYF
TRBJ2-1 . 15 TRBV19 few TGTGCCAGTAACCCCGACAGAAGCTCCTACAATGAGCAGTTCTTC CASNPDRSSYNEQFF
TRBJ1-4 . 17 TRBV4-1 . TGCGCCAGCAGCCAAGACCGAATGGGGGTGGGTAATGAAAAACTGTTTTTT CASSQDRMGVGNEKLFF
TRBJ2-7 TRBD1 15 TRBV28 . TGTGCCAGCAGGGGTACAGGGGATTTCACCTACGAGCAGTACTTC CASRGTGDFTYEQYF
TRBJ2-1 . 15 TRBV7-9 once TGTGCCAGCAGCTTATCCCTAGCACGCGTCGATGAGCAGTTCTTC CASSLSLARVDEQFF
TRBJ1-5 . 15 TRBV15 . TGTGCCACCAGCAAAACTGGGACACTCTATCAGCCCCAGCATTTT CATSKTGTLYQPQHF
TRBJ2-7 . 13 TRBV3-1/TRBV3-2 . TGTGCCAGCAGCCAAGTTTCCAGCGGAAAAAGATACTTC CASSQVSSGKRYF
TRBJ1-1 . 14 TRBV4-1 . TGCGCCAGCAGCCAAGTACAGGTGAACACTGAAGCTTTCTTT CASSQVQVNTEAFF
TRBJ2-3 . 17 TRBV5-1 . TGCGCCAGCAGCTTGGGGGGGCGGACTTCTAGCACAGATACGCAGTATTTT CASSLGGRTSSTDTQYF
TRBJ2-7 . 15 TRBV7-9 . TGTGCCAGCAGCTTAGTCGGGGCGGGATCCTACGAGCAGTACTTC CASSLVGAGSYEQYF
TRBJ2-5 . 14 TRBV5-8 . TGTGCCAGCAGCTTGTTTCCCCAGGAGGAGACCCAGTACTTC CASSLFPQEETQYF
TRBJ1-2 . 13 TRBV27 once TGTGCCAGCAGTTTAGCGGTGAACTATGGCTACACCTTC CASSLAVNYGYTF
TRBJ2-7 . 15 TRBV11-2 . TGTGCCAGCAGCTTAGCCGGCTGGGCCTCATCCGAGCAGTACTTC CASSLAGWASSEQYF
TRBJ2-1 . 15 TRBV7-3 . TGTGCCAGCAGTAGGGGCCGGGAGCACTACAATGAGCAGTTCTTC CASSRGREHYNEQFF
TRBJ1-3 TRBD1 16 TRBV15 once TGTGCCACCAGCAGGGACAGGGGGCTGTCTGGAAACACCATATATTTT CATSRDRGLSGNTIYF
TRBJ2-1 . 17 TRBV7-9 . TGTGCCAGCAGCTTAGCCCCCGGGGGTGCCTCCTACAATGAGCAGTTCTTC CASSLAPGGASYNEQFF
TRBJ2-2 TRBD1 16 TRBV18 . TGTGCCAGCTCACCACCGACCAGGGGGCGCATCGGGGAGCTGTTTTTT CASSPPTRGRIGELFF
TRBJ1-1 . 14 TRBV24-1 medium-sized TGTGCCACCTCATCTGGGGGGAGTGAGACTGAAGCTTTCTTT CATSSGGSETEAFF
TRBJ2-1 . 11 TRBV12-3/TRBV12-4 many TGTGCCAGCAGTTCTTTAGTGGAGCAGTTCTTC CASSSLVEQFF
TRBJ2-1 . 12 TRBV6-2/TRBV6-3 . TGTGCCAGCAGTCCGCATCGGAATGAGCAGTTCTTC CASSPHRNEQFF
TRBJ1-2 . 13 TRBV2 . TGTGCCAGCAGTGAAGCCCGGGGGCGCGGCTACACCTTC CASSEARGRGYTF
TRBJ1-2 . 13 TRBV5-4 . TGTGCCAGCAGCCGTACCGGGACAAGTGGCTACACCTTC CASSRTGTSGYTF
TRBJ2-5 . 12 TRBV7-6 . TGTGCCAGCAGCCCTAACCAAGAGACCCAGTACTTC CASSPNQETQYF
TRBJ2-1 TRBD2 16 TRBV6-1 . TGTGCCAGCAGTGAATGGACTAGCGGGAGCGGCAATGAGCAGTTCTTC CASSEWTSGSGNEQFF
TRBJ2-6 . 12 TRBV28 . TGTGCCACACAGGCTGGGGCCAACGTCCTGACTTTC CATQAGANVLTF
TRBJ1-1 . 13 TRBV2 . TGTGCCAGCAGTGAACAGCTGAACACTGAAGCTTTCTTT CASSEQLNTEAFF
TRBJ2-7 . 11 TRBV28 . TGTGCCAGCAGTTCCAATAACGAGCAGTACTTC CASSSNNEQYF
TRBJ2-4 TRBD1 18 TRBV3-1/TRBV3-2 few TGTGCCAGCAGCCAGTTATGGGGGCTATCAGGGGGCAAAAACATTCAGTACTTC CASSQLWGLSGGKNIQYF
TRBJ1-4 . 15 TRBV28 . TGTGCCAGCAGTTCCGTCTCTCCCGGGGATGAAAAACTGTTTTTT CASSSVSPGDEKLFF
TRBJ2-1 . 13 TRBV5-1 . TGCGCCAGCAGCTTCTCAGACGACACGGGGCAGTTCTTC CASSFSDDTGQFF
TRBJ2-5 TRBD2 17 TRBV4-2 once TGTGCCAGCAGCCAAGGCACTAGCGGCTCTACGGGAGAGACCCAGTACTTC CASSQGTSGSTGETQYF
TRBJ1-1 TRBD1 16 TRBV11-2 . TGTGCCAGCAGCTCTAGACAGGGGGCAGAAAACACTGAAGCTTTCTTT CASSSRQGAENTEAFF
TRBJ2-2 . 14 TRBV5-1 . TGCGCCAGCAGCTTCCTAGCGAACACCGGGGAGCTGTTTTTT CASSFLANTGELFF
TRBJ2-7 TRBD2 15 TRBV9 . TGTGCCAGCAGCATAAGAGCGGGAGGGGGCTACGAGCAGTACTTC CASSIRAGGGYEQYF
TRBJ1-5 . 14 TRBV7-2 . TGTGCCGGCAGTCTGACAGGCAACAATCAGCCCCAGCATTTT CAGSLTGNNQPQHF
TRBJ2-4 TRBD1 14 TRBV2 . TGTGCCAGCAGTGACGGGGACAGGGTAAACATTCAGTACTTC CASSDGDRVNIQYF
TRBJ1-4 . 14 TRBV3-1/TRBV3-2 . TGTGCCAGCAGCCAAGATCTAAGGGGCGAAAAACTGTTTTTT CASSQDLRGEKLFF
TRBJ2-3 TRBD1 19 TRBV2 . TGTGCCAGCAGAAGACAGGGACCAACTTCCGGAACCTTCACAGATACGCAGTATTTT CASRRQGPTSGTFTDTQYF
TRBJ1-1 . 13 TRBV7-3 . TGTGCCAGCGCCCAGGGGATCTTGGCTGAAGCTTTCTTT CASAQGILAEAFF
TRBJ2-2 . 15 TRBV5-1 . TGCGCCAGCAGCTTGCCGGGACAAATCACCGGGGAGCTGTTTTTT CASSLPGQITGELFF